Each of the 27 T cell receptor beta chains below was sequenced from the same sample in a study of T cells after posttransplantation cyclophosphamide (dated by TCRdb to the mid-2010s). Libraries came from the immunoSEQ multiplex PCR assay. In TCRdb, the immuneACCESS table is reduced to in-frame sequences with V and J assigned. These tables do not hold every clone; where another copy was compared, an unresolved V gene accounts for under half, and the others remain unexplained. In all, the sample holds roughly 13,000 clones, and 65% to 85% of those were seen once. Of the sample, around 1.2% falls within the top ten clones. Sequencing input: memory CD4+ T cells sorted from PBMCs. These receptors were collected from a man over 45.

The rearrangement uses TRBV11-1 and TRBJ2-7, with TRBD2 matching over 10 bases. This CDR3 is 15 amino acids long. V dropped 5 bases and J dropped 6; count of bases not matched to a gene: 10. CDR1 SGHAT and CDR2 FQDESV come from the germline V gene (reference sequence). The CDR3 protein is CASSPRLAGLGEQYF. The CDR3 coding sequence is TGTGCCAGCAGCCCAAGACTAGCGGGTTTGGGCGAGCAGTACTTC.

This clone is large within its sample. The CDR3 reads CASSRTGRPNEQFF. CDR3 sequence (DNA): TGTGCCAGTAGTCGTACAGGTCGCCCCAATGAGCAGTTCTTC. V and J are TRBV19 and TRBJ2-1; the D gene is possibly TRBD1 (5 bases). This CDR3 has 14 residues. V lost 5 bases, J lost 6 bases, and 14 bases lay in between. Germline V gene data show CDR1 as LNHDA and CDR2 as SQIVND (reference sequence).

The table lists this clone with a count of one. The rearrangement links TRBV5-1 to TRBJ2-5; weak D call: TRBD1 (5 bases). TRBJ2-7 matches the DNA end more closely, so the J call is doubtful. The germline V gene has CDR1 SGHRS and CDR2 YFSETQ. This CDR3 is built from 14 residues. The CDR3 region is CASSLGQGFYEQYF. The DNA of the CDR3 is TGCGCCAGCAGCTTGGGTCAGGGCTTCTACGAGCAGTACTTC.

The rearrangement links TRBV7-6 to TRBJ1-2, with 8 bases aligning to TRBD1. V gave up 1 base and J gave up 5 bases; unmatched junction bases: 12. Germline V gives CDR1 SGHVS, CDR2 FNYEAQ. The CDR3 spans 17 residues. This CDR3 is CASSLDGRGPIYYGYTF. The CDR3 DNA is TGTGCCAGCAGCTTAGATGGCAGGGGGCCTATTTATTATGGCTACACCTTC.

In this sample, this clone turned up once. The chain couples TRBV6-1 to TRBJ2-2, with TRBD2 matching over 12 bases. V was pared by 6 bases and J by 10 bases, with 6 bases of the junction left unmatched. CDR3 length equals 14 residues. Germline CDR1 is MNHNS and CDR2 is SASEGT. The CDR3 here is CASRLAGGSSELFF. The DNA for the CDR3 is TGTGCCAGCAGACTAGCGGGAGGCTCCTCGGAGCTGTTTTTT.

The chain employs TRBV12-2 and TRBJ2-3; the table's TRBD2 call for D was not verified on the DNA. TRBV12-2 represents a pseudogene. The CDR3 covers 17 residues. CDR3 DNA sequence: TGTGCAAGTCGCTTAGCGACGCTAGCGGGATCCCCAGATACGCAGTATTTT. Its protein is CASRLATLAGSPDTQYF.

The chain uses TRBV4-3 and TRBJ1-2; D is perhaps TRBD1 (6 bases). Germline V gene sequence: CDR1 LGHNA, CDR2 YSLEER. This CDR3 comprises 16 residues. With 1 base removed from V and 3 bases from J, the gap between germline ends came to 15 bases. Here the CDR3 reads CASSQAPEGVDYGYTF. Written as DNA, the CDR3 is TGCGCCAGCAGCCAAGCCCCCGAGGGGGTAGACTATGGCTACACCTTC.

This rearrangement joins TRBV2 to TRBJ2-7; TRBD2 is a possible D gene (6 bases). Trimming shortened V by 2 bases and J by 1 base, and 12 bases separated the two germline ends. Germline CDR1 SNHLY, CDR2 FYNNEI. The CDR3 length is 15 residues. The CDR3 nucleotides read TGTGCCAGCAGTGAAAATCGGGAGCCGTCCTACGAGCAGTACTTC. As protein: CASSENREPSYEQYF.

The CDR3 sequence is CASSLQYNSPLHF. The CDR3 DNA reads as TGTGCCAGCAGTTTACAGTATAATTCACCCCTCCACTTT. J is TRBJ1-6 and V is TRBV27; D ambiguous. The CDR3 totals 13 residues. Trimming removed 2 bases at V and 4 bases at J, with 3 bases between. Germline CDR1 reads MNHEY; CDR2 reads SMNVEV (reference sequence).

V is TRBV18 and J is TRBJ2-7; 11 bases line up with TRBD1. The length of the CDR3 is 15 residues. The germline gives CDR1 KGHSH, CDR2 LQKENI. V shed 3 bases and J 10 bases; nucleotides not matched to a gene: 11. As DNA, the CDR3 is TGTGCCAGCTCACCGACCGGGACAGGGGGAAGGGGCCAGTACTTC. Its protein is CASSPTGTGGRGQYF.

Here the CDR3 DNA reads TGTGCCAGTCAGACCGGACTCAACTCTGGAAACACCATATATTTT. Its translation: CASQTGLNSGNTIYF. The chain is built from TRBV6-1 and TRBJ1-3, with D hard to call. Germline loops: CDR1 MNHNS, CDR2 SASEGT. The CDR3 consists of 15 residues. The ends were cut back, 9 bases at V and 0 bases at J, with 15 bases in the middle.

The chain couples TRBV4-2 to TRBJ1-4; D is perhaps TRBD1 (5 bases). CDR1 is LGHNA and CDR2 is YNFKEQ in the germline V gene. CDR3 length: 16 amino acids. The V end was cut by 1 base, the J end by 8 bases, with 17 bases between. The CDR3 nucleotides read TGTGCCAGCAGCCAAGGGACAACGGCAGGGCCAGAAAAACTGTTTTTT. Translation gives CASSQGTTAGPEKLFF.

The V call is TRBV2, the J call TRBJ2-3, with 9 positions matching TRBD2. With V trimmed by 7 bases and J by 8 bases, 4 bases remained unmatched. The length of the CDR3 is 12 residues. Germline V gene sequence: CDR1 SNHLY, CDR2 FYNNEI. CDR3 nucleotide sequence: TGTGCCAGCATACTAGCGGGTTTTACGCAGTATTTT. Residues: CASILAGFTQYF.

The V gene is TRBV4-3, the J gene TRBJ1-1; D gene unclear. The CDR3 length is 14 residues. V lost 1 base and J lost 1, with 7 bases in between. CDR1 is LGHNA, CDR2 YSLEER, per germline. In DNA, the CDR3 is TGCGCCAGCAGCCAAGGGGCGTGGAACACTGAAGCTTTCTTT. This gives the protein CASSQGAWNTEAFF.

The chain is built from TRBV27 and TRBJ1-2; no definite D call. Deletions cut 5 bases from V and 5 bases from J, with 12 bases between. This CDR3 is built from 13 residues. Germline assignment: CDR1 MNHEY and CDR2 SMNVEV (reference sequence). The CDR3 bases are TGTGCCAGCAGTCCCCGGCAGGCTTATGGCTACACCTTC. Protein sequence: CASSPRQAYGYTF.

The V and J genes are TRBV28 and TRBJ1-6; 8 positions match TRBD1. Germline-derived CDR1 and CDR2 are MDHEN and SYDVKM. Unmatched junction bases numbered 4, after V lost 3 bases and J lost 6 bases. The CDR3 covers 15 residues. CDR3 sequence reads: CASSFGDRTNSPLHF. As DNA, the CDR3 is TGTGCCAGCAGTTTTGGGGACAGGACTAATTCACCCCTCCACTTT.

The genes are TRBV7-2 and TRBJ1-2, with 9 bases aligning to TRBD1. The V and J ends lost 2 bases and 8 bases, in that order; junction bases with no gene match: 12. The CDR3 totals 16 residues. Per germline, CDR1 SGHTA and CDR2 FQGNSA. The CDR3 nucleotides read TGTGCCAGCAGCTTAAATGTTAGGAGGACAGGGGTCGGCTACACCTTC. Its protein product is CASSLNVRRTGVGYTF.

This chain uses TRBV2 with TRBJ2-7; no clear D. Germline CDR1 is SNHLY and CDR2 is FYNNEI. Trimming left V 3 bases short and J 4 bases short, with 7 bases between. The CDR3 loop spans 12 amino acids. CDR3 amino acids: CASSESVYEQYF. The CDR3 DNA sequence: TGTGCCAGCAGTGAGTCAGTGTACGAGCAGTACTTC.

The gene calls are TRBV30 and TRBJ2-1, with 9 positions matching TRBD2. The germline V gene encodes CDR1 GTSNPN and CDR2 SVGIG (reference sequence). The CDR3 is 16 residues long. Trimming at V came to 0 bases and at J to 6 bases, leaving 9 bases not matched to a gene. CDR3 DNA sequence: TGTGCCTGGAGTGTAAGTTACGGTAGCGGGAGCAATGAGCAGTTCTTC. This gives the protein CAWSVSYGSGSNEQFF.

The V gene is TRBV2, the J gene TRBJ1-1, with D possibly being TRBD1 (6 bases). The germline V gene encodes CDR1 SNHLY and CDR2 FYNNEI. The length of the CDR3 is 13 residues. The V end was cut by 6 bases, the J end by 0 bases, with 8 bases between. The CDR3 here is CASRRDMNTEAFF. The CDR3 nucleotides are TGTGCCAGCAGGAGGGACATGAACACTGAAGCTTTCTTT.

The count of this clone is one. The chain joins TRBV7-9 to TRBJ1-2; no clear D gene. This CDR3 is built from 13 residues. CDR1 SEHNR and CDR2 FQNEAQ come from the germline V gene (reference sequence). CDR3 in amino acids: CATLSGTSYGYTF. The DNA for the CDR3 is TGTGCGACCCTGAGCGGCACTTCCTATGGCTACACCTTC.

J is TRBJ1-2 and V is TRBV11-1, with TRBD1 as a possible D gene (5 bases). The CDR3 has 16 residues. V was pared by 5 bases and J by 1 base, with 17 bases between. In germline, CDR1 is SGHAT, CDR2 FQDESV (reference sequence). CDR3 in DNA: TGTGCCAGCAGCCCGCTCCCCAGGACACATAACTATGGCTACACCTTC. Translating it yields CASSPLPRTHNYGYTF.

The rearrangement uses TRBV6-5 and TRBJ2-7; 8 nucleotides agree with TRBD2. Germline V gives CDR1 MNHEY, CDR2 SVGAGI. After removal of 6 bases from V and 2 bases from J, the junction contained 0 bases not matched to a gene. The CDR3 sequence is 12 residues long. CDR3 protein: CASRGLAYEQYF. The DNA for the CDR3 is TGTGCCAGCAGGGGACTAGCCTACGAGCAGTACTTC.

This rearrangement joins TRBV5-6 to TRBJ1-2; 7 nucleotides line up with TRBD1. V shed 2 bases, J shed 7 bases, and the junction held 17 bases outside the gene matches. This CDR3 has 17 amino acids. Germline-derived CDR1 and CDR2 are SGHDT and YYEEEE. The CDR3 loop reads CASSLGQAITYGSGYTF. The CDR3, as DNA: TGTGCCAGCAGCTTAGGACAGGCGATCACGTACGGGAGTGGCTACACCTTC.

The rearrangement uses TRBV18 and TRBJ1-1; D is ambiguous. CDR1 and CDR2 (germline): KGHSH, LQKENI. Trimming removed 3 bases at V and 1 base at J, with 18 bases between. This CDR3 region has 17 residues. The CDR3 protein is CASSPTEGGRKNTEAFF. The CDR3 nucleotides read TGTGCCAGCTCACCCACGGAGGGCGGCCGTAAGAACACTGAAGCTTTCTTT.

A few counts support this clone. The chain has TRBV7-9 and TRBJ1-2; D is perhaps TRBD1 (6 bases). This CDR3 is built from 16 residues. Germline CDR1 reads SEHNR; CDR2 reads FQNEAQ (reference sequence). V was trimmed by 0 bases and J by 7 bases, leaving 18 bases between them. The CDR3 reads CASSLAIRTGGGGYTF. The CDR3 DNA is TGTGCCAGCAGCTTAGCAATTCGTACGGGGGGCGGTGGCTACACCTTC.

The chain recombines TRBV18 with TRBJ1-1; D unresolved. The CDR3 length is 16 residues. Germline V gives CDR1 KGHSH, CDR2 LQKENI. Deletions cut 3 bases from V and 1 base from J, with 15 bases between. In DNA form, the CDR3 reads TGTGCCAGCTCACCCGGATTCCGAGGCCGGAACACTGAAGCTTTCTTT. This gives the protein CASSPGFRGRNTEAFF.